This T cell receptor beta chain was captured in a study of blood T cell repertoires in COVID-19. As for the study in general: Collection of acute and convalescent COVID-19 samples took place in the United States, Italy and Spain. The cDNA or gDNA used as material had been derived from T cells, B-cell-depleted T cells, or PBMCs.

The CDR3 totals 14 residues. The V gene lost 10 bases and the J gene lost 0 bases, with 10 bases spanning the gap. Germline V gene sequence: CDR1 LGHDT, CDR2 YNNKEL (reference sequence). In the study's own analysis: Nucleated cell number was recorded as an estimate derived from reference gene primer amplification. Clones were sequenced by immunoSEQ multiplex PCR, and TCRdb holds only the in-frame ones, with some missing. That table supplies the V and J calls and clone size; D and trimming were determined from the DNA. The sample has 250,000 to 300,000 clones; 70% to 90% are singletons. The sequence came from a woman aged 25 to 39 with active or convalescent COVID-19. The sequenced sample consisted of peripheral blood. The chain recombines TRBV3-1 (or the pseudogene TRBV3-2) with TRBJ1-6; D call uncertain. CDR3 nucleotides: TGTGCCACCTCTCAGGCCTCCTATAATTCACCCCTCCACTTT. This codes for CATSQASYNSPLHF.